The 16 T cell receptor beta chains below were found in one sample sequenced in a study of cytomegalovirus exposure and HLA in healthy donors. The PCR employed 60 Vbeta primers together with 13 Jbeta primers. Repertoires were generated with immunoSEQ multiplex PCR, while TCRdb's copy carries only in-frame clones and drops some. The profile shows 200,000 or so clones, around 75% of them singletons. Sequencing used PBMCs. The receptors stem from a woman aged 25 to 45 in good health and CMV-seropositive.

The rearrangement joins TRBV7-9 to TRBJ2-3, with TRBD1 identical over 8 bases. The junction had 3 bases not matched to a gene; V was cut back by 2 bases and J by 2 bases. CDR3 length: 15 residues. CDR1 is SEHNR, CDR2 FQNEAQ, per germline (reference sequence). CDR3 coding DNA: TGTGCCAGCAGCTTACGGACAGGGTCCACAGATACGCAGTATTTT. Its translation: CASSLRTGSTDTQYF.

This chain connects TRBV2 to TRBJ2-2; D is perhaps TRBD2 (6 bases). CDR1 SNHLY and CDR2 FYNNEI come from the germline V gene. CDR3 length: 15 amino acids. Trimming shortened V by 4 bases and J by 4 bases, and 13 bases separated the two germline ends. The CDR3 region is CASSGLVLATGELFF. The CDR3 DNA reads TGTGCCAGCAGTGGACTAGTGTTAGCCACCGGGGAGCTGTTTTTT.

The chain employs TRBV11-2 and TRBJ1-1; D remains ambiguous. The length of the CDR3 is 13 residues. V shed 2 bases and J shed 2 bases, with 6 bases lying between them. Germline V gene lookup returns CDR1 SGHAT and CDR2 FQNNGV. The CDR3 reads CASSLRYNTEAFF. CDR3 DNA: TGTGCCAGCAGCTTACGTTATAACACTGAAGCTTTCTTT.

This chain's CDR3 is CAISENPRRETQYF. CDR3 coding DNA: TGTGCCATCAGTGAGAACCCTAGAAGAGAGACCCAGTACTTC. The chain is built from TRBV10-3 and TRBJ2-5; D unclear. Per germline, CDR1 ENHRY and CDR2 SYGVKD. The CDR3 length is 14 residues. Trimming stripped 2 bases from V and 4 bases from J, with 11 bases between.

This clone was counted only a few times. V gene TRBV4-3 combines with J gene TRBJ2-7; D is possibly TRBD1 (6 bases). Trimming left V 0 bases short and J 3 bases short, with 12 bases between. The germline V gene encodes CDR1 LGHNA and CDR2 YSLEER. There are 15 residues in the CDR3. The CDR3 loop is CASSQDRARGYEQYF. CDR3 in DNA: TGCGCCAGCAGCCAAGATCGGGCCAGGGGCTACGAGCAGTACTTC.

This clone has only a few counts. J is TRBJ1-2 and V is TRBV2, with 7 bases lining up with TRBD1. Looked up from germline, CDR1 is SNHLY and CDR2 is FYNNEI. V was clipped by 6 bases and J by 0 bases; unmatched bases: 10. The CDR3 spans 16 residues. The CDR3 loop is CASRDPGQRANYGYTF. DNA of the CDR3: TGTGCCAGCAGGGATCCGGGACAGCGAGCTAACTATGGCTACACCTTC.

The chain's CDR3 is CASSVDLVREQFF. For the CDR3, the DNA is TGTGCCAGCAGCGTAGACCTAGTTCGTGAGCAGTTCTTC. This chain uses TRBV9 with TRBJ2-1; the D is unclear. Deletions cut 0 bases from V and 9 bases from J, with 10 bases between. The CDR3 is 13 amino acids. Germline V gene lookup returns CDR1 SGDLS and CDR2 YYNGEE.

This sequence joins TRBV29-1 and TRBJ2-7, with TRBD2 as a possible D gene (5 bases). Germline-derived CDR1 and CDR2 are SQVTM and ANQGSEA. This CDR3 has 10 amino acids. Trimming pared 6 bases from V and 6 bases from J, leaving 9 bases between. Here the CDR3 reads CSVEVGEQYF. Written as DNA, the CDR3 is TGCAGCGTGGAGGTTGGCGAGCAGTACTTC.

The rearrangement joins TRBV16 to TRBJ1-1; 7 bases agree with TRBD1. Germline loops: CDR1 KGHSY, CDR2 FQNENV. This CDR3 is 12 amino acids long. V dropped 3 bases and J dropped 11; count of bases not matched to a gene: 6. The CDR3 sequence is CASSQTGTAAFF. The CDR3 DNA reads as TGTGCCAGCAGCCAGACCGGGACAGCTGCTTTCTTT.

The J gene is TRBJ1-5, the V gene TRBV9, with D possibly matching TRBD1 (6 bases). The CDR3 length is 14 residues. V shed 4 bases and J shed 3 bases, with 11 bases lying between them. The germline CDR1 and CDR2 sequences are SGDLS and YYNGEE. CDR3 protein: CASSRGQNNQPQHF. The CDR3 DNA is TGTGCCAGCAGCCGTGGACAGAACAATCAGCCCCAGCATTTT. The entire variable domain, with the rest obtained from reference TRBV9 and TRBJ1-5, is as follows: DSGVTQTPKHLITATGQRVTLRCSPRSGDLSVYWYQQSLDQGLQFLIQYYNGEERAKGNILERFSAQQFPDLHSELNLSSLELGDSALYFCASSRGQNNQPQHFGDGTRLSIL.

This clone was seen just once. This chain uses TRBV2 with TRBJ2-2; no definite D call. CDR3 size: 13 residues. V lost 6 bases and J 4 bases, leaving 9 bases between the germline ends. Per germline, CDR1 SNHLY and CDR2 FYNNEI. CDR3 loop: CASREFGTGELFF. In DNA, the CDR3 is TGTGCCAGCAGGGAGTTCGGCACCGGGGAGCTGTTTTTT.

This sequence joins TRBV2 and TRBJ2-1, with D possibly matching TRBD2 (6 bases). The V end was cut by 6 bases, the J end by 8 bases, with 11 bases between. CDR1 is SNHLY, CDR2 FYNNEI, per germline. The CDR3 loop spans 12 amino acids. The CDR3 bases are TGTGCCAGCAGCCCCACTAGCCATGAGCAGTTCTTC. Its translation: CASSPTSHEQFF.

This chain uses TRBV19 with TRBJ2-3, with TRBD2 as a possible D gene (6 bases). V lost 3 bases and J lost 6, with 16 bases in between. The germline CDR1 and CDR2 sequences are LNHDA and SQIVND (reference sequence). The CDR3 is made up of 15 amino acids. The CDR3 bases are TGTGCCAGTAGTATGGGCGCGGGACCCCTTGATACGCAGTATTTT. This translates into CASSMGAGPLDTQYF.

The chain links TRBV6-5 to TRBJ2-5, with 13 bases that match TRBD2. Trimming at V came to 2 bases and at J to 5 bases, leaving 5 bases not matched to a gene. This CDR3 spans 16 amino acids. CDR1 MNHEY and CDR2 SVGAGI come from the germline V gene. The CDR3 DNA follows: TGTGCCAGCAGTTACCCGGGGACTAGCGGGGCTGAGACCCAGTACTTC. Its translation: CASSYPGTSGAETQYF.

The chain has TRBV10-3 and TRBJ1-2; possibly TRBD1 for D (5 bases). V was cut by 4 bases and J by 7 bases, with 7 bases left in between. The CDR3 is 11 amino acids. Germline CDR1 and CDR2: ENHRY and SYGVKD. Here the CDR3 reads CAISVGGGYTF. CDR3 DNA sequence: TGTGCCATCAGTGTCGGGGGTGGCTACACCTTC.

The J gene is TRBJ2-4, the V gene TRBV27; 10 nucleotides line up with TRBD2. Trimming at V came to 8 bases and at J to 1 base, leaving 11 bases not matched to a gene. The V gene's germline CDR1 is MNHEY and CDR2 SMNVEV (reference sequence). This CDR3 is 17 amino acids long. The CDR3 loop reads CASYGSGGRGAKNIQYF. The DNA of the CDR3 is TGTGCCAGCTATGGTAGCGGGGGGCGAGGGGCCAAAAACATTCAGTACTTC.